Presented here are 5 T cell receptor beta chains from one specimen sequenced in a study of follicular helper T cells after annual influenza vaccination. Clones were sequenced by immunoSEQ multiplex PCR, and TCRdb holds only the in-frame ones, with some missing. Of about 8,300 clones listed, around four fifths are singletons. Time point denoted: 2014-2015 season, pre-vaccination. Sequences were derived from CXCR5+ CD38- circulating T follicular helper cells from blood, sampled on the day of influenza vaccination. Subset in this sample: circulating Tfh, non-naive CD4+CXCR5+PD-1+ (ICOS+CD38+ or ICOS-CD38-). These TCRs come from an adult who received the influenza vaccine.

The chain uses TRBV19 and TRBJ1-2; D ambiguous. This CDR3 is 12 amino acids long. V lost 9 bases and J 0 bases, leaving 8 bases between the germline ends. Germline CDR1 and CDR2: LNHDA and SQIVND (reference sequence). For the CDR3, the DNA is TGTGCCAGCGGACGTACTAACTATGGCTACACCTTC. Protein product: CASGRTNYGYTF.

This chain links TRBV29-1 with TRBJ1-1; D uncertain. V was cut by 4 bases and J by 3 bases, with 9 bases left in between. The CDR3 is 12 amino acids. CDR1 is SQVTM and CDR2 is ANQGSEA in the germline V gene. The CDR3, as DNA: TGCAGCGTTGCAGACGGGGACACTGAAGCTTTCTTT. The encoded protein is CSVADGDTEAFF.

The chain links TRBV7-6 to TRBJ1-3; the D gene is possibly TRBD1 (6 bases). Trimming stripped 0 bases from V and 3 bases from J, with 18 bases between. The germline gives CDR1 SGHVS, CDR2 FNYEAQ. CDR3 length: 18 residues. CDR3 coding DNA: TGTGCCAGCAGCTTAGCCGTTCGGTCAGAAGGGGGTGGAAACACCATATATTTT. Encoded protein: CASSLAVRSEGGGNTIYF.

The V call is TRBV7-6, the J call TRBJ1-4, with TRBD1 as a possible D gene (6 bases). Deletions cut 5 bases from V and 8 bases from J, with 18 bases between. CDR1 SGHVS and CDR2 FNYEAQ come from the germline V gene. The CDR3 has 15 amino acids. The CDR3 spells CASSPLQGDREKLFF. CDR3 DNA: TGTGCCAGCAGCCCACTTCAGGGAGACAGGGAAAAACTGTTTTTT. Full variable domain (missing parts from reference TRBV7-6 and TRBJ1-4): GAGVSQSPRYKVTKRGQDVALRCDPISGHVSLYWYRQALGQGPEFLTYFNYEAQQDKSGLPNDRFSAERPEGSISTLTIQRTEQRDSAMYRCASSPLQGDREKLFFGSGTQLSVL.

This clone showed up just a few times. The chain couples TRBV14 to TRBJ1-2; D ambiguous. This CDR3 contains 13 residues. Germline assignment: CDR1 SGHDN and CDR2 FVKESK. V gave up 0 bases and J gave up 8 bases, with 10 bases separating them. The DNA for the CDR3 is TGTGCCAGCAGCCAAGAGCCCACCGGGGGCTACACCTTC. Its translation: CASSQEPTGGYTF.